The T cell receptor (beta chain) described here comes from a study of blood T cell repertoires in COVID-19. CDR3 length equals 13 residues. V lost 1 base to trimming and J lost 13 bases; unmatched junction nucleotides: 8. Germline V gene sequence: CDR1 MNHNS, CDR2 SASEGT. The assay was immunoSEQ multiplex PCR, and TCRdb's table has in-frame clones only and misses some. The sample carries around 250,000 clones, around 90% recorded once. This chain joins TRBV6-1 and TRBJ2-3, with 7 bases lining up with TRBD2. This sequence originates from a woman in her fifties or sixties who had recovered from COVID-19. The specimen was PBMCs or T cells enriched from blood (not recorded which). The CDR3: CASSEGEGSSEYF. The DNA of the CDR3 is TGTGCCAGCAGTGAAGGGGAGGGTTCTTCGGAGTATTTT.